These T cell receptor beta chains were read from a single sample in a study of chemoradiotherapy in HPV16-positive cancers. TCRdb's table, derived via immunoSEQ multiplex PCR, lists solely in-frame clones and lacks some. In the table there are 9,500 to 15,000 clones, roughly 90% of which are singletons. Material: blood, obtained from a patient who underwent chemoradiotherapy. Receptor source: a human donor with HPV-associated anogenital cancer. Both conserved end residues are trimmed from each CDR3.

CDR3 length	V gene	J gene	CDR3 protein
12	TRBV5-4	TRBJ1-4	ASSSWPNNEKLF
14	TRBV5-4	TRBJ2-1	ASSLGGQGKYNEQF
11	TRBV5-6	TRBJ2-3	ASSLAEYGTQY
10	TRBV5-4	TRBJ1-1	ASSSPGAEAF
14	TRBV18	TRBJ1-1	ASSPPTGTGGTEAF
14	TRBV5-1	TRBJ2-7	ASSPRTGEGFYEQY
14	TRBV19	TRBJ1-1	ASSNPGTGSFTEAF
14	TRBV7-9	TRBJ2-3	ASSFPGTGDTDTQY
11	TRBV5-8	TRBJ1-1	ASSGLMNTEAF
14	TRBV11-3	TRBJ2-3	ASSPGTGINTDTQY
12	TRBV5-4	TRBJ2-1	ATLSGTGVGEQF
18	TRBV7-6	TRBJ2-6	ASSPYETRGRFSGANVLT
14	TRBV13	NA	ASSTGGTGDSYEQY
12	TRBV27	TRBJ1-2	ASTQTGTNYGYT
12	TRBV9	TRBJ2-7	ASSVEGHTYEQY
12	TRBV19	TRBJ1-2	ASSDRDPDYGYT
14	TRBV19	TRBJ2-5	ASSPGLAGGVETQY
14	TRBV5-4	TRBJ1-2	ASSSREGPVNYGYT
16	TRBV7-9	TRBJ2-4	ASSLLVGLPPGKNIQY
16	TRBV5-1	TRBJ1-2	ASREGRARGKANYGYT
13	TRBV18	TRBJ2-5	ASSSRGGKQETQY
15	TRBV11-3	TRBJ1-2	ASSLEYWSEKNYGYT
10	TRBV7-9	TRBJ1-2	ASSLERLGYT
11	TRBV5-1	TRBJ2-5	ASSSGVVETQY
14	TRBV14	TRBJ1-1	ASSQSMGTRQFEAF